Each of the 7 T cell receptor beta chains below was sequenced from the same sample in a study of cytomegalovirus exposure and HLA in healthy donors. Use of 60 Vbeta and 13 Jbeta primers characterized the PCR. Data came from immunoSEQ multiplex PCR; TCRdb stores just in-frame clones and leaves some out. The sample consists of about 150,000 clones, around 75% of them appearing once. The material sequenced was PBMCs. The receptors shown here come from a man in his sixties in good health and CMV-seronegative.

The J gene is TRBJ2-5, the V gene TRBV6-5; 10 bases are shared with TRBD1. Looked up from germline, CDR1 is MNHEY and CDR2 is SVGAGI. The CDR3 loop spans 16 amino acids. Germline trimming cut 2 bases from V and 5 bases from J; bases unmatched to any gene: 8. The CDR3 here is CASSYTLTGGGETQYF. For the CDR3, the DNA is TGTGCCAGCAGTTACACACTGACAGGGGGCGGGGAGACCCAGTACTTC.

CDR3 nucleotide sequence: TGTGCCAGCAGCCCAGGGGGCAGGCCCTATAGCAATCAGCCCCAGCATTTT. Protein sequence: CASSPGGRPYSNQPQHF. The V and J genes are TRBV27 and TRBJ1-5; 8 nucleotides align to TRBD1. Trimming cost V 6 bases and J 0 bases; bases outside gene matches: 10. The CDR3 consists of 17 residues. CDR1 is MNHEY and CDR2 is SMNVEV in the germline V gene (reference sequence).

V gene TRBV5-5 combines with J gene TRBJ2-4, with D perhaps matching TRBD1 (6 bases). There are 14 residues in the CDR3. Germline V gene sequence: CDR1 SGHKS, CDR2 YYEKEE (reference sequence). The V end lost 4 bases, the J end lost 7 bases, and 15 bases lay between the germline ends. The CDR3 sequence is CASSPDVTGNIQYF. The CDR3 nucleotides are TGTGCCAGCAGCCCCGATGTTACAGGGAACATTCAGTACTTC.

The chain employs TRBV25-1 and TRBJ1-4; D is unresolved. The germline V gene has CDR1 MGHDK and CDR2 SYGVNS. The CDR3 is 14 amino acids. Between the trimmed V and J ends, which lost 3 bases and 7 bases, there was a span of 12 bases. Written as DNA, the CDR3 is TGTGCCAGCAGTGATGTGGGCGCGGGTGAAAAACTGTTTTTT. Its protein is CASSDVGAGEKLFF.

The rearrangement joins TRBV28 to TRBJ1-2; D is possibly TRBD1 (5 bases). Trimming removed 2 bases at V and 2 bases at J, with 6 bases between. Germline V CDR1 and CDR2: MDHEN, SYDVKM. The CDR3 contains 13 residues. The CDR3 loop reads CASSLPGNYGYTF. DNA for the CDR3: TGTGCCAGCAGTTTACCAGGGAACTATGGCTACACCTTC.

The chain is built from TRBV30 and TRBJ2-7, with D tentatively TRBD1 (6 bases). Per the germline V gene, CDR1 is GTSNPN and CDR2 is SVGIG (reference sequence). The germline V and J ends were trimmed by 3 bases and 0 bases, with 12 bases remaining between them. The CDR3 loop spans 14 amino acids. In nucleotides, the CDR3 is TGTGCCTGGAGCGACGACAGGAGCTCCTACGAGCAGTACTTC. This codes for CAWSDDRSSYEQYF.

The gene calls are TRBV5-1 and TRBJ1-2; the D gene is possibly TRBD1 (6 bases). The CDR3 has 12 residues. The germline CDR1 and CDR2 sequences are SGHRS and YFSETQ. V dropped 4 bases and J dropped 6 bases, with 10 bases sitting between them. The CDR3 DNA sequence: TGCGCCAGCAGCCCCCGGACAGATGGCTACACCTTC. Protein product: CASSPRTDGYTF.